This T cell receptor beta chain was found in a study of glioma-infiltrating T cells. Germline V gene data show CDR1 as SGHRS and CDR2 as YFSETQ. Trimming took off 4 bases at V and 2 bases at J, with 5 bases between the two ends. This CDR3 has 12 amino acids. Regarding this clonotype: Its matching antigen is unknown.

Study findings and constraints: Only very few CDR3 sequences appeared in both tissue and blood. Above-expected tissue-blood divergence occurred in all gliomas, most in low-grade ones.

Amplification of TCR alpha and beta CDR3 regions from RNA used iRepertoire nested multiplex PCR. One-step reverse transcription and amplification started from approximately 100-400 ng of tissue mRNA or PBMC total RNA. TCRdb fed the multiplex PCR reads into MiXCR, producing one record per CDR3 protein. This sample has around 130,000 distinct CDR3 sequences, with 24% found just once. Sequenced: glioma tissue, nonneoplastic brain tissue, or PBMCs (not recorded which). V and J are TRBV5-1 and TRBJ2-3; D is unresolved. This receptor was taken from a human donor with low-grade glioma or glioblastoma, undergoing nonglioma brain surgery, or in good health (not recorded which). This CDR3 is CASSPTTDTQYF. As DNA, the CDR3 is TGCGCCAGCAGCCCCACCACAGATACGCAGTATTTT.